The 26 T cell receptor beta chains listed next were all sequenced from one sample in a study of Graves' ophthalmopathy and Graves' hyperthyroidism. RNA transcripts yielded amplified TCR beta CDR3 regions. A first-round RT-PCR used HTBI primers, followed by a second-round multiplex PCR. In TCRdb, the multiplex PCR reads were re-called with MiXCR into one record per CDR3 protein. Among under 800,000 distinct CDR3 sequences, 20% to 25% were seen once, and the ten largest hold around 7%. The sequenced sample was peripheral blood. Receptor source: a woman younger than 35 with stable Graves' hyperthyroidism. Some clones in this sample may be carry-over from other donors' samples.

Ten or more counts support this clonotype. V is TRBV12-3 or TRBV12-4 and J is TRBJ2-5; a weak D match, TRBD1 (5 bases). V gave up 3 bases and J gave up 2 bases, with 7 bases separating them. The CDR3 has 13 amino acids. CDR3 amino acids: CASSFYRQETQYF. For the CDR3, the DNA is TGTGCCAGCAGTTTTTACAGGCAAGAGACCCAGTACTTC.

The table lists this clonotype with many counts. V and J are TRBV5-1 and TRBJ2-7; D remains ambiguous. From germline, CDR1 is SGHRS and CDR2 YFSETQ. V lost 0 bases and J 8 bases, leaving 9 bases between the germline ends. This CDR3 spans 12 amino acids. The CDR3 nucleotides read TGCGCCAGCAGCTTGGAGGGTAATCAGCAGTACTTC. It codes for CASSLEGNQQYF.

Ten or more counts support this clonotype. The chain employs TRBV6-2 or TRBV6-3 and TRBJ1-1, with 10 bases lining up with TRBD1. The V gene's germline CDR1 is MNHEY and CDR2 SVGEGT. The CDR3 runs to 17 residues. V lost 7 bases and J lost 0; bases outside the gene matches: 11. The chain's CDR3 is CASIPGQGKTLNTEAFF. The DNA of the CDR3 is TGTGCCAGCATACCGGGACAGGGGAAAACACTGAACACTGAAGCTTTCTTT.

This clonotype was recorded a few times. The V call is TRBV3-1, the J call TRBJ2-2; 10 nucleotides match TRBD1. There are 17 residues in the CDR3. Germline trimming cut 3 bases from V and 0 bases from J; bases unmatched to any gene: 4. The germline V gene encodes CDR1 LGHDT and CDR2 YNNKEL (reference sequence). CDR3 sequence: CASSQLGTGANTGELFF. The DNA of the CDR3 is TGTGCCAGCAGCCAGCTCGGGACAGGGGCGAACACCGGGGAGCTGTTTTTT.

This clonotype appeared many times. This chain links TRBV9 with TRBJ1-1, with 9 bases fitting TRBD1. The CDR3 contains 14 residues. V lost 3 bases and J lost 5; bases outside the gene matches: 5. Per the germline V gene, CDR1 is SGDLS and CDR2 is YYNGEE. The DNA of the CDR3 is TGTGCCAGCAGCGCCGACGACAGGGGGACTGAAGCTTTCTTT. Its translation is CASSADDRGTEAFF.

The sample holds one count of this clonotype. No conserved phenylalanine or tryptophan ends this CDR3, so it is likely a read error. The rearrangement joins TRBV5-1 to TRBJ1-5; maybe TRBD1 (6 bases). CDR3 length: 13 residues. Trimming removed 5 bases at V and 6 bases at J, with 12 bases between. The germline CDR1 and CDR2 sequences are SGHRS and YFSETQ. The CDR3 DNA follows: TGCGCCAGCAGACCTTCACAGGGTCAGCCCCAGCATTTG. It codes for CASRPSQGQPQHL.

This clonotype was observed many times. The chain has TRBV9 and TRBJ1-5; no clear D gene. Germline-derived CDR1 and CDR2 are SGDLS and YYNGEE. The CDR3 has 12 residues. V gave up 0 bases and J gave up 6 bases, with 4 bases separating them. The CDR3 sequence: CASSVGFQPQHF. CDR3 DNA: TGTGCCAGCAGCGTAGGCTTTCAGCCCCAGCATTTT.

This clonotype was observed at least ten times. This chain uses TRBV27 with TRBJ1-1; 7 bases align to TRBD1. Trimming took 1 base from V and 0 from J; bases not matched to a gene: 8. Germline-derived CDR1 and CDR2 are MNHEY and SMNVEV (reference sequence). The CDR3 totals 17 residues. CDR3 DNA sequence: TGTGCCAGCAGTTTATTACCGACAGGGACTATGAACACTGAAGCTTTCTTT. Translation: CASSLLPTGTMNTEAFF.

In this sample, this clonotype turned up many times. In DNA form, the CDR3 reads TGTGCCAGCAGCCTCGGAGCCTCCCTAGGGGAAGAGACCCAGTACTTC. Translated, it gives CASSLGASLGEETQYF. The chain combines TRBV9 with TRBJ2-5; TRBD1 is a possible D gene (5 bases). Deletions cut 4 bases from V and 3 bases from J, with 19 bases between. Germline lookup yields CDR1 SGDLS and CDR2 YYNGEE. The CDR3 loop spans 16 amino acids.

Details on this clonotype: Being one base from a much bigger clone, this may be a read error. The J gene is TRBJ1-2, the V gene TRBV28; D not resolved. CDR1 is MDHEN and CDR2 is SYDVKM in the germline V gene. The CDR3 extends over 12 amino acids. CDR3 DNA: TGTGCCAACAGTTTAGCGGGGTCTGGCTACACCTTC. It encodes CANSLAGSGYTF.

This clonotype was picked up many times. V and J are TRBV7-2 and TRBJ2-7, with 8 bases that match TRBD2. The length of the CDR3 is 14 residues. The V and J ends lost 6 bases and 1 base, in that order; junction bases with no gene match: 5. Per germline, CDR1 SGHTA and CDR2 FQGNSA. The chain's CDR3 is CASRPSGYSYEQYF. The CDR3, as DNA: TGTGCCAGCAGACCTAGCGGGTATTCCTACGAGCAGTACTTC.

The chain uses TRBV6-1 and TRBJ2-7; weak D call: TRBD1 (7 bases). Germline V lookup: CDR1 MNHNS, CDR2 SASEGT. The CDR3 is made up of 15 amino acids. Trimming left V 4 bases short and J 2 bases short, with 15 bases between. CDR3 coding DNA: TGTGCCAGCAGTGTTGCGGGACAGTGGACCTACGAGCAGTACTTC. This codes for CASSVAGQWTYEQYF.

The CDR3 sequence: CASRLRQGTGELFF. The CDR3 nucleotides are TGTGCCAGCAGGCTTCGACAGGGCACCGGGGAGCTGTTTTTT. The gene calls are TRBV12-3 or TRBV12-4 and TRBJ2-2; 7 bases align to TRBD1. The V gene end was trimmed by 6 bases and the J gene end by 4 bases; junction bases not matched to a gene: 5. This CDR3 has 14 residues.

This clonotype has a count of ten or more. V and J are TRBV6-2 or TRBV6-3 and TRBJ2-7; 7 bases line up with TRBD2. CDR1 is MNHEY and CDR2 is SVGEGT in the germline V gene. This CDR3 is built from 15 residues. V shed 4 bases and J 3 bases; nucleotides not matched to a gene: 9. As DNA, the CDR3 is TGTGCCAGCAGTTCAACCCCCGGACTAGTCTACGAGCAGTACTTC. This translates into CASSSTPGLVYEQYF.

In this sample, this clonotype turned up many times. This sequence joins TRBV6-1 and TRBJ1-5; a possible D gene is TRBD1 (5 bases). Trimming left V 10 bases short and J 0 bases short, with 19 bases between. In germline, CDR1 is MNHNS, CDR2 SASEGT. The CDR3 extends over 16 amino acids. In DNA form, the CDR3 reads TGTGCCACCGAAAAAGGGACCCTCCCTAGCAATCAGCCCCAGCATTTT. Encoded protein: CATEKGTLPSNQPQHF.

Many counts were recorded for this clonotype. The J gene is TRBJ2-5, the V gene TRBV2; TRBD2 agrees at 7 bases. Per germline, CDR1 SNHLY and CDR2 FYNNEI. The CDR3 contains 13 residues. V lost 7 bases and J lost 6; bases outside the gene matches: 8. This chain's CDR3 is CASTTEGGKTQYF. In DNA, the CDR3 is TGTGCCAGCACTACCGAGGGAGGGAAGACCCAGTACTTC.

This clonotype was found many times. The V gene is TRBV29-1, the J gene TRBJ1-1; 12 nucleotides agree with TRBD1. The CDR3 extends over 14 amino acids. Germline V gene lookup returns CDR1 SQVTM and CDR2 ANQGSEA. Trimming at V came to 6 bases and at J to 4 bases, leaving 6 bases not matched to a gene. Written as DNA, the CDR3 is TGCAGCGTCCAGGGACAGGGGGCGACCACTGAAGCTTTCTTT. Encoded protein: CSVQGQGATTEAFF.

CDR3 amino acids: CASTPGDRGMVGEQYF. CDR3 in DNA: TGTGCCAGCACCCCCGGGGACAGGGGAATGGTTGGCGAGCAGTACTTC. The genes are TRBV28 and TRBJ2-7; 10 bases fit TRBD1. The CDR3 length is 16 residues. J gave up 6 bases and V 7 bases, and 15 bases lay outside the gene matches. Germline CDR1 is MDHEN and CDR2 is SYDVKM.

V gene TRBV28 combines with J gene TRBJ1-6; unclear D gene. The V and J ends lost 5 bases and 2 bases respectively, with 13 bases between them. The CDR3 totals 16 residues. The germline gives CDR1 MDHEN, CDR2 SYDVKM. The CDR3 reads CASSGVGGPYNSPLHF. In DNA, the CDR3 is TGTGCCAGCAGTGGGGTTGGTGGACCCTATAATTCACCCCTCCACTTT.

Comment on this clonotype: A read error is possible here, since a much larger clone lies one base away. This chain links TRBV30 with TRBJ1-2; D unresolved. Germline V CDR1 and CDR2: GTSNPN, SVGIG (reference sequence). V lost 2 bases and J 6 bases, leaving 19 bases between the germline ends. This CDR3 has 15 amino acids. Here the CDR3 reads CAWSLSWASPDGYTF. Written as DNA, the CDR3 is TGTGCCTGGAGTCTTTCATGGGCGAGCCCGGATGGCTACACCTTC.

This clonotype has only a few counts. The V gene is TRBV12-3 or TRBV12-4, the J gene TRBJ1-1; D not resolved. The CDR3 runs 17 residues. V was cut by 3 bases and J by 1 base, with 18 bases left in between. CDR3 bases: TGTGCCAGCAGTTTTGGTGTTTGGCAGCCAGAGAACACTGAAGCTTTCTTT. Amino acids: CASSFGVWQPENTEAFF.

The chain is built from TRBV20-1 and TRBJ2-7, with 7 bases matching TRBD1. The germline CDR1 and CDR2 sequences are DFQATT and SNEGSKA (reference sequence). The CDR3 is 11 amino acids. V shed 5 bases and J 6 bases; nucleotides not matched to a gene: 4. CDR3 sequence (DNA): TGCAGTGCTTCACGACAGGGCGAGCAGTACTTC. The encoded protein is CSASRQGEQYF.

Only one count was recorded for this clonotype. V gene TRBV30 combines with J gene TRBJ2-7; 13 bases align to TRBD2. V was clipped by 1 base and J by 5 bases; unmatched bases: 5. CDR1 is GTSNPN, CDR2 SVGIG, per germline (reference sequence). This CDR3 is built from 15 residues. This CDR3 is CAWSAGLAGMNEQYF. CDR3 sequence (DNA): TGTGCCTGGAGTGCGGGACTAGCGGGAATGAACGAGCAGTACTTC.

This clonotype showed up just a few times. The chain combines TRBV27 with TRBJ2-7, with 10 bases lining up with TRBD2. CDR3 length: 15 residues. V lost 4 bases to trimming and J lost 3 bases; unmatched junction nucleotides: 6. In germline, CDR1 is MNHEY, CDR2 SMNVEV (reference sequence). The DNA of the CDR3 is TGTGCCAGCAGTTCTTTCCTAGCGGGGGACTACGAGCAGTACTTC. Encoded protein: CASSSFLAGDYEQYF.

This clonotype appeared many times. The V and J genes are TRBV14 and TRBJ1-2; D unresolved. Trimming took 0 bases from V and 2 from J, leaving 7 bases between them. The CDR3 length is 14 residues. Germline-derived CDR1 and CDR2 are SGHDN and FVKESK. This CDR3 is CASSQDAQNYGYTF. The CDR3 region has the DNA TGTGCCAGCAGCCAAGATGCACAGAACTATGGCTACACCTTC.

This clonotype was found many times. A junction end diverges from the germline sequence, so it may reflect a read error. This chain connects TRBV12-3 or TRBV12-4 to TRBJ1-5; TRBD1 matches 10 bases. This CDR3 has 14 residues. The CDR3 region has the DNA TGTGCCAGCAGGCAGACAGGGGGCAATCAGCCCCAACATTTT. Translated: CASRQTGGNQPQHF.